Sequencing of this TCR beta chain was carried out in a study of beta chain features in type 1 diabetes. The CDR3 runs to 16 residues. The germline V gene has CDR1 SGHDT and CDR2 YYEEEE. Trimming at V came to 4 bases and at J to 6 bases, leaving 13 bases not matched to a gene. A word on this clone: The antigen remains undetermined.

What was sequenced were expressed TCRB transcripts, since all of the isolated RNA had been reverse transcribed. Method: immunoSEQ multiplex PCR; TCRdb's copy keeps in-frame clones and lacks some. The repertoire holds 630,000 or so clones, with 11% to 15% as singletons. Study-wide findings and caveats: Patients' naive, central memory and regulatory TCRB repertoires appeared more alike than those of healthy donors. PCR might favor shorter templates, but any such skew would affect patients and controls equally. All four CD4+ subsets of Type 1 diabetes patients contained TCRB CDR3s that were moderately but significantly shorter.

This TCR derives from a man younger than 35 with type 1 diabetes. The specimen was naive CD4+ T cells from blood. This sequence joins TRBV5-6 and TRBJ1-2, with 9 bases lining up with TRBD1. This CDR3 reads CASSPPAGQGDHGYTF. CDR3 coding DNA: TGTGCCAGCAGCCCACCAGCGGGACAGGGAGATCATGGCTACACCTTC.